The 19 T cell receptor beta chains presented below share a single source sample, sequenced in a study of CD8+ T cells in alopecia areata. RNA was isolated and reverse transcribed to cDNA, the sequencing template. Method: immunoSEQ multiplex PCR; TCRdb's copy keeps in-frame clones and lacks some. Of fewer than 200,000 clones listed, approximately 59% are singletons. The sequencing used CD4+ T cells sorted from blood, collected at week 0. The receptors stem from a human donor with alopecia areata.

This clone was detected a few times. V is TRBV2 and J is TRBJ2-7; D might be TRBD2 (6 bases). Trimming cost V 6 bases and J 0 bases, with 18 bases left between them. The CDR3 has 16 residues. Germline CDR1 reads SNHLY; CDR2 reads FYNNEI. CDR3 DNA sequence: TGTGCCAGCAGAGATCGCGGGGTCGGGAGCTCCTACGAGCAGTACTTC. Its protein is CASRDRGVGSSYEQYF.

This clone was detected only a few times. V is TRBV29-1 and J is TRBJ1-1, with 7 bases identical to TRBD1. The V gene end was trimmed by 7 bases and the J gene end by 5 bases; junction bases not matched to a gene: 4. CDR1 and CDR2 from the germline V gene are SQVTM and ANQGSEA. CDR3 length: 11 residues. Here the CDR3 reads CSATGSTEAFF. The CDR3 DNA is TGCAGCGCGACAGGGTCGACTGAAGCTTTCTTT.

J is TRBJ2-2 and V is TRBV4-1; TRBD2 matches at 8 bases. V shed 1 base and J 3 bases; nucleotides not matched to a gene: 4. Germline values: CDR1 MGHRA, CDR2 YSYEKL. The CDR3 length is 16 residues. CDR3 sequence reads: CASSQGTSPYTGELFF. In DNA form, the CDR3 reads TGCGCCAGCAGCCAAGGGACTAGCCCTTACACCGGGGAGCTGTTTTTT.

The gene calls are TRBV19 and TRBJ1-3, with 10 bases fitting TRBD1. From germline, CDR1 is LNHDA and CDR2 SQIVND (reference sequence). The ends lost 5 bases at V and 6 bases at J; junction bases unmatched: 7. The CDR3 spans 15 residues. CDR3 in DNA: TGTGCCAGTAGTGGGTGGACAGGGGGGTCAAACACCATATATTTT. Translated, it gives CASSGWTGGSNTIYF.

The V gene is TRBV30, the J gene TRBJ2-3; weak D call: TRBD2 (6 bases). In germline, CDR1 is GTSNPN, CDR2 SVGIG (reference sequence). The V and J ends lost 7 bases and 4 bases respectively, with 15 bases between them. The CDR3 totals 13 residues. The CDR3 DNA follows: TGTGCCTTAAGCGGGTTTGGGGCAGATACGCAGTATTTT. Translation: CALSGFGADTQYF.

This clone was observed a handful of times. V is TRBV19 and J is TRBJ1-1; D might be TRBD1 (5 bases). The germline V gene encodes CDR1 LNHDA and CDR2 SQIVND (reference sequence). Trimming pared 7 bases from V and 2 bases from J, leaving 11 bases between. CDR3 length: 13 residues. The CDR3 is CASMRQFNTEAFF. The CDR3 DNA follows: TGTGCCAGTATGCGACAGTTTAACACTGAAGCTTTCTTT.

V is TRBV6-5 and J is TRBJ1-6, with 7 bases lining up with TRBD1. The CDR3 contains 14 residues. Germline assignment: CDR1 MNHEY and CDR2 SVGAGI. J gave up 6 bases and V 5 bases, and 4 bases lay outside the gene matches. CDR3 amino acids: CASSPNRGNSPLHF. The CDR3 nucleotides read TGTGCCAGCAGTCCTAACAGGGGTAATTCACCCCTCCACTTT.

This clone was picked up one time. The V call is TRBV5-6, the J call TRBJ2-3; no definite D call. The ends were cut back, 3 bases at V and 0 bases at J, with 11 bases in the middle. The CDR3 contains 15 residues. Germline CDR1 SGHDT, CDR2 YYEEEE. As DNA, the CDR3 is TGTGCCAGCAGCTGGTGGAGTTGGAGCACAGATACGCAGTATTTT. Translated: CASSWWSWSTDTQYF.

This clone was picked up one time. The V and J genes are TRBV7-2 and TRBJ1-2; D not resolved. Trimming shortened V by 1 base and J by 8 bases, and 14 bases separated the two germline ends. Germline V lookup: CDR1 SGHTA, CDR2 FQGNSA. This CDR3 contains 14 residues. This chain's CDR3 is CASSLVVPIGGYTF. The CDR3 nucleotides read TGTGCCAGCAGCTTAGTTGTGCCCATTGGGGGCTACACCTTC.

This clone appeared a few times. The chain is built from TRBV5-1 and TRBJ2-2; no clear D. V was shortened by 3 bases and J by 7 bases, with 16 bases between the two germline ends. The germline V gene has CDR1 SGHRS and CDR2 YFSETQ. The CDR3 is 15 residues long. The CDR3 protein is CASSSSNSGIGELFF. CDR3 nucleotides: TGCGCCAGCAGCTCCTCCAACAGTGGGATCGGGGAGCTGTTTTTT.

V and J are TRBV6-5 and TRBJ1-1; 7 bases are a match to TRBD1. The CDR3 spans 14 residues. Per the germline V gene, CDR1 is MNHEY and CDR2 is SVGAGI. V was pared by 7 bases and J by 3 bases, with 8 bases of the junction left unmatched. In nucleotides, the CDR3 is TGTGCCAGCAAATTGACAGGGCAGTACACTGAAGCTTTCTTT. Protein sequence: CASKLTGQYTEAFF.

The rearrangement uses TRBV4-1 and TRBJ1-2; D is perhaps TRBD1 (6 bases). CDR3 size: 14 residues. CDR1 MGHRA and CDR2 YSYEKL come from the germline V gene. Between the trimmed V and J ends, which lost 0 bases and 4 bases, there was a span of 9 bases. The CDR3 region has the DNA TGCGCCAGCAGCCAAGATCAGGGGAGCTATGGCTACACCTTC. It yields the protein CASSQDQGSYGYTF.

The chain links TRBV23-1 to TRBJ2-1; tentatively, D is TRBD1 (5 bases). TRBV23-1 is sorted into the ORF group, with uncertain function. The CDR3 length is 16 residues. V lost 2 bases and J 0 bases, leaving 11 bases between the germline ends. The CDR3 coding sequence is TGCGCCAGCAGTCAAATGACAGCTGGCTCCTACAATGAGCAGTTCTTC. Protein sequence: CASSQMTAGSYNEQFF.

This clone was recorded many times. The rearrangement joins TRBV29-1 to TRBJ2-7, with 8 bases that match TRBD1. This CDR3 spans 14 amino acids. Trimming at V came to 4 bases and at J to 0 bases, leaving 5 bases not matched to a gene. Germline loops: CDR1 SQVTM, CDR2 ANQGSEA. The CDR3 DNA reads TGCAGCGTTGTCGGACAGGGAAGCTCCTACGAGCAGTACTTC. Protein sequence: CSVVGQGSSYEQYF.

The chain couples TRBV30 to TRBJ1-1; no clear D. The CDR3 is 14 amino acids. The germline V and J ends were trimmed by 5 bases and 8 bases, with 21 bases remaining between them. CDR1 and CDR2 (germline): GTSNPN, SVGIG (reference sequence). The CDR3 spells CAWGPRVLASEAFF. CDR3 nucleotide sequence: TGTGCCTGGGGCCCGAGGGTCCTAGCTTCCGAAGCTTTCTTT.

The chain joins TRBV30 to TRBJ2-7; D is possibly TRBD2 (5 bases). There are 15 residues in the CDR3. Deletions cut 2 bases from V and 6 bases from J, with 20 bases between. Germline V gives CDR1 GTSNPN, CDR2 SVGIG (reference sequence). The CDR3 here is CAWSFRTDGVGEQYF. CDR3 nucleotide sequence: TGTGCCTGGAGTTTTCGGACGGACGGGGTTGGCGAGCAGTACTTC.

The chain employs TRBV30 and TRBJ1-5; the match to TRBD1 covers 8 bases. In germline, CDR1 is GTSNPN, CDR2 SVGIG (reference sequence). This CDR3 has 14 amino acids. The J segment lost 2 bases and the V segment lost 1 base, leaving 1 base of the junction unmatched. This CDR3 is CAWSGGQGNQPQHF. CDR3 bases: TGTGCCTGGAGTGGGGGACAGGGCAATCAGCCCCAGCATTTT.

This chain links TRBV7-6 with TRBJ2-7; D tentatively reads TRBD1 or TRBD2 (6 bases each). The CDR3 is made up of 14 amino acids. Looked up from germline, CDR1 is SGHVS and CDR2 is FNYEAQ. Trimming took off 7 bases at V and 5 bases at J, with 18 bases between the two ends. The DNA for the CDR3 is TGTGCCAGCACCCGGGAGTACCAGGGGAACGAGCAGTACTTC. Encoded protein: CASTREYQGNEQYF.

The rearrangement uses TRBV30 and TRBJ2-1; 11 bases are a match to TRBD2. Trimming cost V 2 bases and J 4 bases; bases outside gene matches: 7. This CDR3 has 16 amino acids. Germline V gene data show CDR1 as GTSNPN and CDR2 as SVGIG (reference sequence). This CDR3 is CAWSPPGTSGYNEQFF. The DNA of the CDR3 is TGTGCCTGGAGTCCGCCCGGGACTAGCGGTTACAATGAGCAGTTCTTC.